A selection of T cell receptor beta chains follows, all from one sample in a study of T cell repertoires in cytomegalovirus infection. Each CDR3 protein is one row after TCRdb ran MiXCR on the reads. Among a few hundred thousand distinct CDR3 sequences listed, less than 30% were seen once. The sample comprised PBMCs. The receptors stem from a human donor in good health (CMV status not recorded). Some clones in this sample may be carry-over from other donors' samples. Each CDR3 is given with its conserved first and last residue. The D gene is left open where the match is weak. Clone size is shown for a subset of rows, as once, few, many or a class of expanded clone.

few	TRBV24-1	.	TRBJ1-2	TGTGCCACCAGTGATTTCCGTGACTATGGCTACACCTTC	CATSDFRDYGYTF
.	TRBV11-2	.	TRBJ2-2	TGTGCCAGCAGCTTAATCCGTAGAACCGGGGAGCTGTTTTTT	CASSLIRRTGELFF
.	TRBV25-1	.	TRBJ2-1	TGTGCCAGCAGTGAGCTGACGGAAAGCTCCTACAATGAGCAGTTCTTC	CASSELTESSYNEQFF
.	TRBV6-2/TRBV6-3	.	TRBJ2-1	TGTGCCAGCACCAGCCCTTCCCCCCGAGGCAATGAGCAGTTCTTC	CASTSPSPRGNEQFF
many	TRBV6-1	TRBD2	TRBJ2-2	TGTGCCAGCAGTCGTAGGGGAGGGATCGGGGAGCTGTTTTTT	CASSRRGGIGELFF
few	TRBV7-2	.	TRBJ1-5	TGTGCCAGCAGCAGGGCATGGGGGAGCAATCAGCCCCAGCATTTT	CASSRAWGSNQPQHF
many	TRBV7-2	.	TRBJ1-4	TGTGCCAGCAGCCCGCGTCCAGGGTCTAATGAAAAACTGTTTTTT	CASSPRPGSNEKLFF
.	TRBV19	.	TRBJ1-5	TGTGCCAGTAGTATGGGGGGGTTACAGCCCCAGCATTTT	CASSMGGLQPQHF
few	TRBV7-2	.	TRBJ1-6	TGTGCCAGCAGCTTATTCCAGGGCCCCAATTCACCCCTCCACTTT	CASSLFQGPNSPLHF
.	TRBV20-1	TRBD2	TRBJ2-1	TGCAGTGCTAGTCGGCTAGCGGGAGCGTACAATGAGCAGTTCTTC	CSASRLAGAYNEQFF
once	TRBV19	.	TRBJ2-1	TGTGCCAGTACTGAACCGGGACTTAAGCAGTTCTTC	CASTEPGLKQFF
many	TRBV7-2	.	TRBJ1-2	TGTGCCAGCAGCTTAGGGGCAGGGATGAACTATGGCTACACCTTC	CASSLGAGMNYGYTF
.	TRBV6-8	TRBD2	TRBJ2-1	TGTGCCAGCAGTTCCGGGACTAGCGGGAGAAGCAAACAGTTCTTC	CASSSGTSGRSKQFF
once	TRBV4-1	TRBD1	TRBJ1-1	TGCGCCAGCAGCCAGGGGACAGGGGAGATTGCGGCTTTCTTT	CASSQGTGEIAAFF
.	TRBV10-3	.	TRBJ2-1	TGTGCCATCAGTGAGGGTCGGCGGGGAACCTACAATGAGCAGTTCTTC	CAISEGRRGTYNEQFF
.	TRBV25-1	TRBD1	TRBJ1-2	TGTGCCAGCAGCCGACCCGGGACAGGGGGCAGCTATGGCTACACCTTC	CASSRPGTGGSYGYTF
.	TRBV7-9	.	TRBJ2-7	TGTGCCAGCAGCAGAGGACGGGCGGATATGGACGAGCAGTACTTC	CASSRGRADMDEQYF
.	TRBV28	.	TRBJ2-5	TGTGCCAGCAGTTTCCTGACTCAACCGGGGGAGACCCAGTACTTC	CASSFLTQPGETQYF
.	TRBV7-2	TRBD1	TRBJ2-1	TGTGCCAGCAGCGGACAGGGTCAGTCTACCTACAATGAGCAGTTCTTC	CASSGQGQSTYNEQFF
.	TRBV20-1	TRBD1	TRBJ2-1	TGCAGTGCTAGAGGGCAGGGGGTGGGTGAGCAGTTCTTC	CSARGQGVGEQFF
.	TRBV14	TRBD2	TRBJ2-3	TGTGCCTTGCCCGCGGGGGGTCCTACTTACACAGATACGCAGTATTTT	CALPAGGPTYTDTQYF
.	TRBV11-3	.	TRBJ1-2	TGTGCCAGCAGCTTTCTACAGGCCAACCGAAACTATGGCTACACCTTC	CASSFLQANRNYGYTF
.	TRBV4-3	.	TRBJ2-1	TGCGCCAGCAGCCAAGATACGGGAGTGGGCAATGAGCAGTTCTTC	CASSQDTGVGNEQFF
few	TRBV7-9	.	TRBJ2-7	TGTGCCAGCAGCCCCCCGGATTCATACTCCTACGAGCAGTACTTC	CASSPPDSYSYEQYF
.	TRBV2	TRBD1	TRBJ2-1	TGTGCCAGCCCCCGTACAGGGGCAGGGGCCTACAATGAGCAGTTCTTC	CASPRTGAGAYNEQFF
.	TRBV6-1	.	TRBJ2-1	TGTGCCAGCAGTGAATTTCTTTTGGGGCGCCTCAGCTCCTACAATGAGCAGTTCTTC	CASSEFLLGRLSSYNEQFF
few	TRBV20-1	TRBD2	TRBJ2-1	TGCAGTGCTAGTAGACTAGCGGTTTACAATGAGCAGTTCTTC	CSASRLAVYNEQFF
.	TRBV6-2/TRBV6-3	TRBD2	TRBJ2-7	TGTGCCAGCAGTTACTCGACCGGGACTAGCGGGAGGGCTCCCTACGAGCAGTACTTC	CASSYSTGTSGRAPYEQYF
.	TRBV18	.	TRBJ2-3	TGTGCCAGCTCACCCCAGGGGCTAGGCGGGACAGATACGCAGTATTTT	CASSPQGLGGTDTQYF
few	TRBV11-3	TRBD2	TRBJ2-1	TGTGCCAGCAGCTTAGATCTAGCGGAAAGCTCCTACAATGAGCAGTTCTTC	CASSLDLAESSYNEQFF
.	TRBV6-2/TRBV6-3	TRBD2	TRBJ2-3	TGTGCCAGCAGTTACCCCTTTGGATCCCTAGCGGAAAGCACAGATACGCAGTATTTT	CASSYPFGSLAESTDTQYF
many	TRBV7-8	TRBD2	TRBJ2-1	TGTGCCAGCAGCTTAATCCTAGCGGGATGGGATGAGCAGTTCTTC	CASSLILAGWDEQFF
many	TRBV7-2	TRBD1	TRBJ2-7	TGTGCCAGCAGCTCGACAGGGGCCGGTCGGTACTTC	CASSSTGAGRYF
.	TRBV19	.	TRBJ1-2	TGTGCCAGTACTACTACGGGGGGGCCCTACTATGGCTACACCTTC	CASTTTGGPYYGYTF
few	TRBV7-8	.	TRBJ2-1	TGTGCCAGCAGCCCCCAGGTGGGCGCTAGAAATGAGCAGTTCTTC	CASSPQVGARNEQFF
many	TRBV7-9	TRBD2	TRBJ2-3	TGTGCCAGCAGCCCCGGACTAGCGGGAGGATTAGATACGCAGTATTTT	CASSPGLAGGLDTQYF
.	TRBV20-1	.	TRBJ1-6	TGCAGTGCCCCTCGCTCGAGCTCCTATAATTCACCCCTCCACTTT	CSAPRSSSYNSPLHF
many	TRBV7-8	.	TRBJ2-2	TGTGCCAGCAGCTTAGGGACAGACTACACCGGGGAGCTGTTTTTT	CASSLGTDYTGELFF
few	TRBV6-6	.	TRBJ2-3	TGTGCCAGCAGTTACCCCTCCCGAGAAAGCGGGCATAGCACAGATACGCAGTATTTT	CASSYPSRESGHSTDTQYF
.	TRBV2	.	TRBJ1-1	TGTGCCAGCAGTGCTGGGACCCCGATAGCGGCTTTCTTT	CASSAGTPIAAFF
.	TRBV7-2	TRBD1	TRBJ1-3	TGTGCCAGCAGCAAGGACAGGTCTGGAAACACCATATATTTT	CASSKDRSGNTIYF
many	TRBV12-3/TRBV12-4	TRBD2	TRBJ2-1	TGTGCCAGCAGTATGAGACTAGCGGACTACAATGAGCAGTTCTTC	CASSMRLADYNEQFF
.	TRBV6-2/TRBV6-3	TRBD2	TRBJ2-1	TGTGCCAGCACCACGGGTAGCGGGAGATTTTTCGATGAGCAGTTCTTC	CASTTGSGRFFDEQFF
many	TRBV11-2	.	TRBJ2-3	TGTGCCAGCAGCTTAGTAGGCGGCCAAGGAACGCAGTATTTT	CASSLVGGQGTQYF
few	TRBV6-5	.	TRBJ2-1	TGTGCCAGCAGTTACGTGCTGGCGGAACCGAGCTCCTACAATGAGCAGTTCTTC	CASSYVLAEPSSYNEQFF
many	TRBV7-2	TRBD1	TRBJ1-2	TGTGCCAGCAGCACCGGACAGGGGGCGGGCTATGGCTACACCTTC	CASSTGQGAGYGYTF
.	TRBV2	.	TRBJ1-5	TGTGCCAGCCACAGCCTCGGGGAGCCCCAGCATTTT	CASHSLGEPQHF
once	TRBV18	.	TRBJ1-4	TGTGCCAGCTCACCAGAAAGCGGGCGGGATGAAAAACTGTTTTTT	CASSPESGRDEKLFF
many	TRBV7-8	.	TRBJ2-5	TGTGCCAGCAGCTTAGCCGGAGGGATCCAAGAGACCCAGTACTTC	CASSLAGGIQETQYF
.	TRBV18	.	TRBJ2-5	TGTGCCAGCTCATATGGAACTCAAGAGACCCAGTACTTC	CASSYGTQETQYF
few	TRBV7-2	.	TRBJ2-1	TGTGCCAGCAGCTTAGTTAGTGGGACCTACAATGAGCAGTTCTTC	CASSLVSGTYNEQFF
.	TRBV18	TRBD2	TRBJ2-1	TGTGCCAGCTCACCAGGACTAGCGGGAGCCACCTCCTACAATGAGCAGTTCTTC	CASSPGLAGATSYNEQFF
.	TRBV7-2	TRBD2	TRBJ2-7	TGTGCCAGCAGTCTAGGAGTAGTGCGGGAGGACGAGCAGTACTTC	CASSLGVVREDEQYF
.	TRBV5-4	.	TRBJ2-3	TGTGCCAGCAGCTCGGACAGCTCGAACACAGATACGCAGTATTTT	CASSSDSSNTDTQYF
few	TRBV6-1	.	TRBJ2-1	TGTGCCAGCAGTGATGAGTTTCTTTCCTACAATGAGCAGTTCTTC	CASSDEFLSYNEQFF
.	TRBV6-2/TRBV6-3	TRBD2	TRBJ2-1	TGTGCCAGCAGTTATCGTGCGGGAGTCCCCTCCAATGAGCAGTTCTTC	CASSYRAGVPSNEQFF
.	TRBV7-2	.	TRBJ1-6	TGTGCCAGCAGCCCACATTCTGGGGTTTCAAATTCACCCCTCCACTTT	CASSPHSGVSNSPLHF
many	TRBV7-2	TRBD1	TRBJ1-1	TGTGCCAGCAGCCGGGACAGGTCGGCTTTCTTT	CASSRDRSAFF
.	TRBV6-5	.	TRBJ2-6	TGTGCCAGCAGTTACTCAGAGGGTACCGGGGCCAACGTCCTGACTTTC	CASSYSEGTGANVLTF